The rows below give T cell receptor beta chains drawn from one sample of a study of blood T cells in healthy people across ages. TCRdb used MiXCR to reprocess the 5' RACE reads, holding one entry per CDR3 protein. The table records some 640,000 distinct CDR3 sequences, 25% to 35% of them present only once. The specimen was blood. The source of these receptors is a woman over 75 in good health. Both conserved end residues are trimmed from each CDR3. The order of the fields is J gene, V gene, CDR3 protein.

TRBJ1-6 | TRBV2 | ASSDRAKPLH
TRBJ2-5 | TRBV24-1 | ATSDAGQKETQY
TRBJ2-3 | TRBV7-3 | ASSLGATSGGTDTQY
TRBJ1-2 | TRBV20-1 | SAPRDEGYGYT
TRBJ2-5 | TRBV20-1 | SARDPLAGGAKTQY
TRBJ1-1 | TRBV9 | ASSVVSGLNTEAF
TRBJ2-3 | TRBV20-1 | SAGLGPRDTDTQY
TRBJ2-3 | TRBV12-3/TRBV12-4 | ASKLQERADTQY
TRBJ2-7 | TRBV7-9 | ASSGGDSLSYEQY
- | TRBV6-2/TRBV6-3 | ASNQPGGSSETQY
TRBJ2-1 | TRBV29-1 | SVEAGQTDEQF
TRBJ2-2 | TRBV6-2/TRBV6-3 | ASSPTVSGERF
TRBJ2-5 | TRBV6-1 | ASSGVDRRETQY
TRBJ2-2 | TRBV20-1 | SAGETVTGELF
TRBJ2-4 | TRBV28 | ASSWRGRGKY
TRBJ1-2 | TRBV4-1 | ASSQEGQAYGYT
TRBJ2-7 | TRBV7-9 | ASSLAGLAYEQY
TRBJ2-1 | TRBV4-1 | ASSQGGTAYNEQF
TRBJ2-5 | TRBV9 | ASSGAGGPWETQY
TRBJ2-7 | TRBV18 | ASSPPGNEQY
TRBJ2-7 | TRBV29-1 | SVRRGETYEQY
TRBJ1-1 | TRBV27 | ASRPAGGSEAF
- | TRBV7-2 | ASSLSYSEQY
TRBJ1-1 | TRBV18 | ASSPIGTADEAF
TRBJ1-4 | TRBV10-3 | AVNQGSNEKLF
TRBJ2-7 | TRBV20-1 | SARRQGANREQY
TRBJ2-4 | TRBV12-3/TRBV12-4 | ASNQGYAKNIQY
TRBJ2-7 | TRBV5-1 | AGRGEGPLEQY
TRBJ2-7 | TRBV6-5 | ASRTSGGDEQY
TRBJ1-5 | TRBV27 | VSSPRSPDRQGNQPQH
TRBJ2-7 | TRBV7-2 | ASSSRRGYEQY
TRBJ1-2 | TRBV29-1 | SVNRDSYGYT
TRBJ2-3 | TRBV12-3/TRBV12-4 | ASSFPRGLVSTDMQY
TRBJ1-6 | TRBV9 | ASSVGATDSPLH
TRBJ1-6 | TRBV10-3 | AISEQRTGESSYNSPLH
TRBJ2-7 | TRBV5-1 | ASSIGLAGGSSYEQY
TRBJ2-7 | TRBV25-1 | ASSGETGSYEQY
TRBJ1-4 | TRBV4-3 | ASSQGLGVEKRF
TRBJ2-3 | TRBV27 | TTSRSPADTQY
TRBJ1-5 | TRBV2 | ASSEFGRGRNQPQH
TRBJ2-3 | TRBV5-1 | ASSLPEQLNTDTQY
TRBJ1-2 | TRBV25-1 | ASSVGQLYGYT
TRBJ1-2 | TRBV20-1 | SALGQGYGYT
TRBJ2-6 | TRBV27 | ASSSNRGETSGANVLT
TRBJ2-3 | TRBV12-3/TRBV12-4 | ANSLDSDTQY
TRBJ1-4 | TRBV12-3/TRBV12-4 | ASSPGWGAPNEKLF
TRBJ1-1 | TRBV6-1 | ASSRPGLQGEDTEAF